This TCR beta chain was sequenced during a study of beta chain features in type 1 diabetes. The wider study: Sorted cell examination encompassed 100 million to 110 million cells across all samples. Study findings and constraints: Lower insertion and higher deletion counts appeared at VDJ junctions in type 1 diabetes patients.

Points on this clone: The target antigen is unknown.

Germline values: CDR1 SGHTA, CDR2 FQGNSA. The CDR3 sequence is 15 residues long. Trimming pared 5 bases from V and 4 bases from J, leaving 16 bases between. Reverse transcription of all isolated RNA meant that expressed TCRB transcripts were sequenced. Roughly 3.6 million reads were obtained on average from naive, central memory and regulatory T cell samples. TCRdb's table, derived via immunoSEQ multiplex PCR, lists solely in-frame clones and lacks some. The table has under 900,000 clones, roughly 15% seen once. Sequenced input: naive CD4+ T cells from blood. This chain joins TRBV7-2 and TRBJ2-3, with D perhaps assigned TRBD1 or TRBD2 (7 bases each). This TCR was recovered from a young woman in good health. The CDR3 sequence: CASSRDSRGADTQYF. The CDR3 nucleotides are TGTGCCAGCAGCCGGGACAGTCGGGGGGCAGATACGCAGTATTTT. Using reference TRBV7-2 and TRBJ2-3 for the parts outside the CDR3, the full variable domain is GAGVSQSPSNKVTEKGKDVELRCDPISGHTALYWYRQSLGQGLEFLIYFQGNSAPDKSGLPSDRFSAERTGGSVSTLTIQRTQQEDSAVYLCASSRDSRGADTQYFGPGTRLTVL.